Listed below are T cell receptor beta chains from one sample, sequenced in a study of regulatory T cells in long-lasting Graves disease. TCRdb ran MiXCR on the multiplex PCR reads and lists one entry per CDR3 protein. The table includes around 400,000 distinct CDR3 sequences, roughly 25% detected once. Sample: peripheral blood mononuclear cells (PBMCs), taken when the disease was refractory, from a patient treated with antithyroid drugs. These receptors originate from a woman aged 40 to 49 with Graves disease. CDR3s include the opening cysteine and the closing phenylalanine or tryptophan. Fields, in order: CDR3 protein, V gene, D gene. A D gene is named only where the DNA matches it firmly.

CDR3: CASNQFVGNIQYF
V: TRBV19
D: -

CDR3: CSASEDRRRTEAFF
V: TRBV20-1
D: -

CDR3: CASSRAGVLNPYEQYF
V: TRBV13
D: TRBD2

CDR3: CASSLSVYYGYTF
V: TRBV28
D: -

CDR3: CASRRERDGNEQYF
V: TRBV28
D: -

CDR3: CASSFGRGLGNQPQHF
V: TRBV12-3/TRBV12-4
D: -

CDR3: CASSQANNEQFF
V: TRBV2
D: -

CDR3: CATSGHHRTGVKSPLHF
V: TRBV15
D: TRBD1

CDR3: CASSLPSGTQYF
V: TRBV5-4
D: -

CDR3: CASSWKGGSSYNEQFF
V: TRBV7-3
D: TRBD2

CDR3: CASSYTGTSGLPEQFF
V: TRBV2
D: TRBD2

CDR3: CASSSWSIGAF
V: TRBV12-3/TRBV12-4
D: -

CDR3: CASRAGETYNEQFF
V: TRBV5-1
D: TRBD2

CDR3: CASSPKVSGSSYNEQFF
V: TRBV7-6
D: TRBD2

CDR3: CASSPYPPWLSNQPQHF
V: TRBV6-1
D: -

CDR3: CASRHSGSYNEQFF
V: TRBV5-1
D: TRBD2

CDR3: CAWREGTYGQLFF
V: TRBV30
D: -

CDR3: CASSFPSTGAYGYTF
V: TRBV28
D: TRBD1

CDR3: CASSSPGLAETRNEQFF
V: TRBV28
D: TRBD2

CDR3: CASSLEAGAGEQYF
V: TRBV5-1
D: TRBD2

CDR3: CASSLQGDQPQHF
V: TRBV11-2
D: TRBD1

CDR3: CASSPGLAEDEQYF
V: TRBV5-6
D: TRBD2

CDR3: CASSGRVSVQTYEQYF
V: TRBV2
D: -

CDR3: CASSSRTGGGQPQHF
V: TRBV6-2/TRBV6-3
D: TRBD1

CDR3: CASSQAGQAEEKLFF
V: TRBV4-1
D: TRBD1

CDR3: CASSQGGRFFYGYTF
V: TRBV3-1
D: -

CDR3: CAISSPSQRNYGHTF
V: TRBV10-3
D: -

CDR3: CSAAERVSAFF
V: TRBV20-1
D: -

CDR3: CASSSSRTGYLEQYF
V: TRBV7-2
D: TRBD1

CDR3: CASSLGQGHSQPQHF
V: TRBV11-2
D: -

CDR3: CASSGTSGLTGELFF
V: TRBV9
D: TRBD2

CDR3: CASSYSNRMGRETQYF
V: TRBV6-5
D: -

CDR3: CASSSYYGGELFF
V: TRBV5-1
D: -

CDR3: CASSLEPGGLALLGSYEQYF
V: TRBV5-1
D: TRBD2

CDR3: CSASSQGQGRHEQYF
V: TRBV20-1
D: TRBD1

CDR3: CASSPRFPSAEQYF
V: TRBV18
D: -

CDR3: CASSGRDRNYEQYF
V: TRBV7-2
D: TRBD1

CDR3: CASSLEGGQPQHF
V: TRBV11-2
D: -

CDR3: CASSEWALGPGEETQYF
V: TRBV6-1
D: -

CDR3: CASIHLAGPYNGQFF
V: TRBV28
D: TRBD2